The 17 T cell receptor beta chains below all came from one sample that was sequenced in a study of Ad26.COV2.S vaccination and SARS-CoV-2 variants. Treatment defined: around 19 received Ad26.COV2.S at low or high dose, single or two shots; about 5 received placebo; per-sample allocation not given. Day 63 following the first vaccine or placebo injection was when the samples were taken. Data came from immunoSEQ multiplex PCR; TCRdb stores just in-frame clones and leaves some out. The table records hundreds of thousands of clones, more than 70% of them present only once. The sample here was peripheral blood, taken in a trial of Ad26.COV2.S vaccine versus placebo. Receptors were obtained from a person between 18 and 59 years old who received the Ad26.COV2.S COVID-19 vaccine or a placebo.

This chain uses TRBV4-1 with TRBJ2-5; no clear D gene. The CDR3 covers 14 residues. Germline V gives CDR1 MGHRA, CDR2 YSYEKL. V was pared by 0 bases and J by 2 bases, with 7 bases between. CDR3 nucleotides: TGCGCCAGCAGCCAAGAGCGTAAGCAAGAGACCCAGTACTTC. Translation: CASSQERKQETQYF.

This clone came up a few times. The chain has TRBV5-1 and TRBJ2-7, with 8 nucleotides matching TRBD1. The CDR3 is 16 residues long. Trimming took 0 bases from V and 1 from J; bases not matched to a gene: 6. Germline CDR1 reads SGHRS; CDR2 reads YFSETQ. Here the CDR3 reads CASSLASGGRSYEQYF. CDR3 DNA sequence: TGCGCCAGCAGCTTGGCCTCAGGGGGCCGATCCTACGAGCAGTACTTC. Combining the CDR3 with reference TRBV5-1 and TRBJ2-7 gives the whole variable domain KAGVTQTPRYLIKTRGQQVTLSCSPISGHRSVSWYQQTPGQGLQFLFEYFSETQRNKGNFPGRFSGRQFSNSRSEMNVSTLELGDSALYLCASSLASGGRSYEQYFGPGTRLTVT.

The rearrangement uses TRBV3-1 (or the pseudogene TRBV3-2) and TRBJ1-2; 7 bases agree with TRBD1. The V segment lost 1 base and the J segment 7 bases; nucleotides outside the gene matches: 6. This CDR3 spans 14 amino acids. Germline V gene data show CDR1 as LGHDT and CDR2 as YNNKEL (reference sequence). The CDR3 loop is CASSQGQGFTGYTF. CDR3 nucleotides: TGTGCCAGCAGCCAAGGACAGGGCTTTACTGGCTACACCTTC.

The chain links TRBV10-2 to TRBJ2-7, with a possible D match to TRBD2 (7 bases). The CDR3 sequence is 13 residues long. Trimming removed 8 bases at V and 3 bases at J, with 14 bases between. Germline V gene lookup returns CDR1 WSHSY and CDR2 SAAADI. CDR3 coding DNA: TGCGCCAGCGGGGGGGGCGGGGGCTACGAGCAGTACTTC. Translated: CASGGGGGYEQYF.

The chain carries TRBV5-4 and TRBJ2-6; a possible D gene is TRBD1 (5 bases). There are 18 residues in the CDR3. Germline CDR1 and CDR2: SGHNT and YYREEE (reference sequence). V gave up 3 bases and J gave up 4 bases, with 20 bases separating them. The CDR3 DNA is TGTGCCAGCAGCTCGAGCGCGTTAAGGGGAACCGGGGCCAACGTCCTGACTTTC. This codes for CASSSSALRGTGANVLTF.

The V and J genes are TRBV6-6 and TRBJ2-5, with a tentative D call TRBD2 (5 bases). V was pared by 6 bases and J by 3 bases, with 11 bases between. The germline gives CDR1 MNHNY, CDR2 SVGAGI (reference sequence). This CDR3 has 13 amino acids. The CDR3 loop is CASRKSGEETQYF. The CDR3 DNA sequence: TGTGCCAGCAGGAAAAGCGGTGAAGAGACCCAGTACTTC.

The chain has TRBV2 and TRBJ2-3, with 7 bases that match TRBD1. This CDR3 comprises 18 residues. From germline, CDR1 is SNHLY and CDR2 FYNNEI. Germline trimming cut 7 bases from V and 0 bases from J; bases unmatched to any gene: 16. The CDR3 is CASNRVRTGETSTDTQYF. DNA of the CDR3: TGTGCCAGCAATCGAGTTCGAACAGGGGAGACTAGCACAGATACGCAGTATTTT.

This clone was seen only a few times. The CDR3 nucleotides are TGTGCCAGCAGCTTACTAGCGGGGGGACCTGGCGAGCAGTACTTC. This gives the protein CASSLLAGGPGEQYF. J is TRBJ2-7 and V is TRBV7-3; TRBD2 aligns across 11 bases. CDR3 size: 15 residues. Unmatched junction bases numbered 6, after V lost 2 bases and J lost 6 bases. Germline loops: CDR1 SGHTA, CDR2 FQGTGA. The full variable domain, with the rest looked up from reference TRBV7-3 and TRBJ2-7, is GAGVSQTPSNKVTEKGKYVELRCDPISGHTALYWYRQSLGQGPEFLIYFQGTGAADDSGLPNDRFFAVRPEGSVSTLKIQRTERGDSAVYLCASSLLAGGPGEQYFGPGTRLTVT.

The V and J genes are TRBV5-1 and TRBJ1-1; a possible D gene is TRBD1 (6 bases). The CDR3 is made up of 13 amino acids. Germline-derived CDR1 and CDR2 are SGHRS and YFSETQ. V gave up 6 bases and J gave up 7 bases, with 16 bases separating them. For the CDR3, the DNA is TGCGCCAGCACCCGGGCGGGGGCTGGTGAAGCTTTCTTT. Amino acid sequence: CASTRAGAGEAFF.

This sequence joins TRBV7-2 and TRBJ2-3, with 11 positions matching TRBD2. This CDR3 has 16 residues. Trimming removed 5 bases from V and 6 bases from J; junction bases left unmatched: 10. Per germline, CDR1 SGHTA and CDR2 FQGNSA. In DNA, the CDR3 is TGTGCCAGCAGCCCTCTCAGGACTAGCGGGCCCGATACGCAGTATTTT. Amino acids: CASSPLRTSGPDTQYF.

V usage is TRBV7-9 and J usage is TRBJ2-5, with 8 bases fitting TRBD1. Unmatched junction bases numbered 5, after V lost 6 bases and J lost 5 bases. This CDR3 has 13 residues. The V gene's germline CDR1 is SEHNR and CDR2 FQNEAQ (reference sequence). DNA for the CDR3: TGTGCCAGCAGGGACCAGGGGGCGGAGACCCAGTACTTC. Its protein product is CASRDQGAETQYF.

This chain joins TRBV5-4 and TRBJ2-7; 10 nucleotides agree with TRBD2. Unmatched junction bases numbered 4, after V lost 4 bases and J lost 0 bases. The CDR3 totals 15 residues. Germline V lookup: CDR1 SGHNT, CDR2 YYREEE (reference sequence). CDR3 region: CASSRTSGASYEQYF. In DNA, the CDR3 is TGTGCCAGCAGCCGGACTAGCGGAGCCTCCTACGAGCAGTACTTC.

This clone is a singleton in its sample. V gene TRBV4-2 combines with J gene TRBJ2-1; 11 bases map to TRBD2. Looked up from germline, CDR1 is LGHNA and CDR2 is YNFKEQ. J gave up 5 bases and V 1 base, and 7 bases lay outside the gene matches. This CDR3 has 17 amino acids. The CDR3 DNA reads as TGTGCCAGCAGCCAAGGACACGGGACTAGCGGACACAATGAGCAGTTCTTC. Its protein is CASSQGHGTSGHNEQFF.

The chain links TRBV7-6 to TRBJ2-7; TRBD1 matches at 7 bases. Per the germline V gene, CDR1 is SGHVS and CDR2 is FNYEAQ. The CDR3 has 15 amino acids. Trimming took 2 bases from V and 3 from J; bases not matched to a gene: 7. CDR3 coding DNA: TGTGCCAGCAGCTTATACCAGGGGGTTGTCTACGAGCAGTACTTC. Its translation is CASSLYQGVVYEQYF.

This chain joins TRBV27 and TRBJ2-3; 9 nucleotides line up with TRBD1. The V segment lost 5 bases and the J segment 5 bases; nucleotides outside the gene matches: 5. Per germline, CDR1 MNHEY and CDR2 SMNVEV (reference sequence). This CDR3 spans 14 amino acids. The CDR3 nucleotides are TGTGCCAGCAGTAGGACAGGGGCCTTAGATACGCAGTATTTT. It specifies CASSRTGALDTQYF.

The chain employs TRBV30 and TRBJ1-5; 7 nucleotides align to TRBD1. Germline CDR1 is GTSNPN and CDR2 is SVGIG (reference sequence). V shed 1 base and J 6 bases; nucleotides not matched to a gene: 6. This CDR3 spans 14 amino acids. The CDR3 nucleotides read TGTGCCTGGAGTGCGGCAGGGGGTGCTCAGCCCCAGCATTTT. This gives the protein CAWSAAGGAQPQHF.

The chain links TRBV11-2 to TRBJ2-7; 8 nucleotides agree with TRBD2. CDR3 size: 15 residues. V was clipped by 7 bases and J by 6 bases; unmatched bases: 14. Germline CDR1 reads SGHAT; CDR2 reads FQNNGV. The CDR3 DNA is TGTGCCAGCACGACCCCCGGGACTAGTACGGGCGAGCAGTACTTC. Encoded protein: CASTTPGTSTGEQYF.